This T cell receptor beta chain was recovered during a study of blood T cell repertoires in COVID-19. Germline values: CDR1 SGDLS, CDR2 YYNGEE. The V and J ends lost 3 bases and 7 bases, in that order; junction bases with no gene match: 12. This CDR3 has 15 amino acids. Assay used: immunoSEQ multiplex PCR; TCRdb lists only in-frame clones, some missing. The sample records roughly 60,000 clones, 70% to 90% being singletons. This clone turned up a few times. This clonotype was sampled from a man in his fifties with active COVID-19. The chain recombines TRBV9 with TRBJ2-7, with 8 nucleotides matching TRBD1. The material sequenced was peripheral blood. The CDR3 bases are TGTGCCAGCAGCGCGACAGGGGATAGGGCTGGGGAGCAGTACTTC. Protein: CASSATGDRAGEQYF.